This T cell receptor beta chain was sequenced in a study of CD8 T cells in Susac syndrome. This CDR3 region has 13 residues. Germline V gene data show CDR1 as MNHEY and CDR2 as SMNVEV (reference sequence). V shed 8 bases and J shed 6 bases, with 17 bases lying between them. Roughly 0.45 to 1 ug RNA was reverse transcribed with random hexamers. Each CDR3 protein gets one entry after TCRdb re-called the immunoSEQ multiplex PCR reads with MiXCR. The sample carries 160,000 or so distinct CDR3 sequences, approximately 94% recorded once. This TCR was recovered from a human donor with multiple sclerosis. This chain connects TRBV27 to TRBJ2-7; TRBD2 is a possible D gene (5 bases). The sequencing input was CD4+ T cells from PBMCs. The CDR3 reads CASAVRLRVEQYF. The CDR3 DNA sequence: TGTGCCAGCGCTGTTCGACTACGGGTCGAGCAGTACTTC.